The clone carrying this T cell receptor beta chain was observed a few times. Its antigen is unknown. Isolated RNA was reverse transcribed in full, so expressed TCRB transcripts were sequenced. Sequencing was performed with immunoSEQ multiplex PCR; in TCRdb, only in-frame clones are kept and a portion is missing. The repertoire has about 140,000 clones, more than 9% of them found once; the top ten carry roughly 1.3%. This record comes from a study of beta chain features in type 1 diabetes. Study-level information: On cell yields, gender and age, patients and healthy donors were similar. General study points: Comparison showed that naive, central memory and Treg TCRB repertoires appeared more similar among patients than among healthy donors.

The J segment lost 5 bases and the V segment lost 4 bases, leaving 8 bases of the junction unmatched. Germline-derived CDR1 and CDR2 are SGHRS and YFSETQ. The CDR3 consists of 15 residues. Sequencing was done on a sample of naive CD4+ T cells from blood. The source is a man younger than 35 in good health. J is TRBJ2-1 and V is TRBV5-1; 8 bases are shared with TRBD1. CDR3 protein: CASSEAGQGNNEQFF. Written as DNA, the CDR3 is TGCGCCAGCAGCGAGGCCGGACAGGGCAACAATGAGCAGTTCTTC.